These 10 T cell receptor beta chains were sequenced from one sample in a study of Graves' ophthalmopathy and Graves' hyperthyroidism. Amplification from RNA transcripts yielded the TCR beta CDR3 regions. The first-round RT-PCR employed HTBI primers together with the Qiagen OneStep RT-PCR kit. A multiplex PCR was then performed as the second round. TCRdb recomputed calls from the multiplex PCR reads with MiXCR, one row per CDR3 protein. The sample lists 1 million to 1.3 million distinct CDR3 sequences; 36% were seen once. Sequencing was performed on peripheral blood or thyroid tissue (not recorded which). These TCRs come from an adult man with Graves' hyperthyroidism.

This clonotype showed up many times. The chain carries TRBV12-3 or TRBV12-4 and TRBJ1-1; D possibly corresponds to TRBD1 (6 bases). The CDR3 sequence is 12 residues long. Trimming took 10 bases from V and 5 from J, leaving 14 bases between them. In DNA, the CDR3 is TGTGCCACTTGCACAGGGAGGACTGAAGCTTTCTTT. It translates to CATCTGRTEAFF.

CDR3 nucleotide sequence: TGTGCCAGTGCTAGGATTCGAAGGGCCACTGAAGCTTTCTTT. It is translated as CASARIRRATEAFF. J is TRBJ1-1 and V is TRBV2; D remains ambiguous. CDR1 is SNHLY, CDR2 FYNNEI, per germline. The V end lost 9 bases, the J end lost 4 bases, and 18 bases lay between the germline ends. The CDR3 loop spans 14 amino acids. Complete variable domain (other parts from reference TRBV2 and TRBJ1-1): EPEVTQTPSHQVTQMGQEVILRCVPISNHLYFYWYRQILGQKVEFLVSFYNNEISEKSEIFDDQFSVERPDGSNFTLKIRSTKLEDSAMYFCASARIRRATEAFFGQGTRLTVV.

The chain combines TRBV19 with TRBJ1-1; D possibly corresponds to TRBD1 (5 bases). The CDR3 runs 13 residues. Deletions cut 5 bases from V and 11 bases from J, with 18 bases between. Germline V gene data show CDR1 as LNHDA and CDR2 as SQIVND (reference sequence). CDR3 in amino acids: CASSVGTALRAFF. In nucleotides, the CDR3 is TGTGCCAGTAGTGTGGGGACCGCCCTGAGGGCTTTCTTT.

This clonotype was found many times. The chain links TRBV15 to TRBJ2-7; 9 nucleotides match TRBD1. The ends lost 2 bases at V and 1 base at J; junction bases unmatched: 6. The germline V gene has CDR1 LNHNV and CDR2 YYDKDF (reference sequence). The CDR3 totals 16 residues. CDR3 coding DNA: TGTGCCACCAGCAGACGACAGGGGGATCAGTCCTACGAGCAGTACTTC. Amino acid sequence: CATSRRQGDQSYEQYF.

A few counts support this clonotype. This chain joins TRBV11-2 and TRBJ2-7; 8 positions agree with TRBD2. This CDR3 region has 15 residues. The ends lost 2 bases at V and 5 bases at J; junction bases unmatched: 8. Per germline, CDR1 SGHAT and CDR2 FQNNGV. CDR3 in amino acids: CASSLTRDSGDEQYF. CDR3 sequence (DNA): TGTGCCAGCAGCTTAACTCGGGATAGCGGGGACGAGCAGTACTTC.

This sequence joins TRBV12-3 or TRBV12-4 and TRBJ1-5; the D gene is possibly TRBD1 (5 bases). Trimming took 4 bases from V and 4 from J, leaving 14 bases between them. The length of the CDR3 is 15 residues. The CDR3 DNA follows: TGTGCCAGCAGTTCCGGGGACGGACAAAATCAGCCCCAGCATTTT. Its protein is CASSSGDGQNQPQHF.

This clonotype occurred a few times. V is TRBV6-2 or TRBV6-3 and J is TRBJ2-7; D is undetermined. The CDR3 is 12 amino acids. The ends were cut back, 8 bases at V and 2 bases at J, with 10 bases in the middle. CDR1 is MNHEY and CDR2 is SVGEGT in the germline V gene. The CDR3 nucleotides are TGTGCCAGCCGACGTACCCCCTACGAGCAGTACTTC. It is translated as CASRRTPYEQYF.

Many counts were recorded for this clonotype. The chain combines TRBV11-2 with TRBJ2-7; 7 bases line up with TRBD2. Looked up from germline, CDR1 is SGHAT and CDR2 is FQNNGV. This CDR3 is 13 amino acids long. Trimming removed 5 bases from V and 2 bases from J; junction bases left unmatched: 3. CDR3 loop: CASSVGLPYEQYF. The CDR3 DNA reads TGTGCCAGCAGCGTGGGACTACCCTACGAGCAGTACTTC.

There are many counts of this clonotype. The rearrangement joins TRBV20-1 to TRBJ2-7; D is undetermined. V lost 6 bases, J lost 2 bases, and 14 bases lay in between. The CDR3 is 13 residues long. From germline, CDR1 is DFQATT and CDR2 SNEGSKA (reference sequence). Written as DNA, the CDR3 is TGCAGTGCCAACGGTCCTGCGACCTACGAGCAGTACTTC. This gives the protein CSANGPATYEQYF.

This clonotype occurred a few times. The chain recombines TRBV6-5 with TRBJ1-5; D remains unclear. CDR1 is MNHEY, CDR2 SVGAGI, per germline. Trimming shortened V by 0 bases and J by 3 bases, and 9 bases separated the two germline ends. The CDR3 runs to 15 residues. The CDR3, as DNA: TGTGCCAGCAGTTACTCGTTCCTAGACAATCAGCCCCAGCATTTT. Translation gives CASSYSFLDNQPQHF.